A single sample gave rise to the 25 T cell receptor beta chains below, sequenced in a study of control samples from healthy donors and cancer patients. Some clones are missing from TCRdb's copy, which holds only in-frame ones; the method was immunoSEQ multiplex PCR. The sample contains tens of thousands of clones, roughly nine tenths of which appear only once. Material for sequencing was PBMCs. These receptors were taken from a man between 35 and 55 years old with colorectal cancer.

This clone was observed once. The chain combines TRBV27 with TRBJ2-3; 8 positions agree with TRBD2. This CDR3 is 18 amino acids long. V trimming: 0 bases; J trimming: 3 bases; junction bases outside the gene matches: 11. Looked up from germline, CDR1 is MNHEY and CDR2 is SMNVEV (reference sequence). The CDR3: CASSLSFPGLVGTDTQYF. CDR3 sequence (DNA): TGTGCCAGCAGTTTATCGTTTCCGGGACTAGTGGGTACAGATACGCAGTATTTT.

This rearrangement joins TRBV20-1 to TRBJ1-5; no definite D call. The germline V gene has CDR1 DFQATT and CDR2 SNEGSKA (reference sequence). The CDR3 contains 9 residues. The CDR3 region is CNSAQPQHF. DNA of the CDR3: TGCAACTCTGCTCAGCCCCAGCATTTT.

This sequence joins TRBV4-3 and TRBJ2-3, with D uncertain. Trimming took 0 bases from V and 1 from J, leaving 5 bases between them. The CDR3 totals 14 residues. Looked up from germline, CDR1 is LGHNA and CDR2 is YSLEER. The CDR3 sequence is CASSQDGGTDTQYF. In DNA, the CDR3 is TGCGCCAGCAGCCAAGATGGGGGCACAGATACGCAGTATTTT.

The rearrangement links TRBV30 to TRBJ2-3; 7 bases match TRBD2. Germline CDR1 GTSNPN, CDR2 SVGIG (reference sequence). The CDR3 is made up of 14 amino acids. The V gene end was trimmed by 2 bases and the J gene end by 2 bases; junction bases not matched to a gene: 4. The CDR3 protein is CAWSMTSPTDTQYF. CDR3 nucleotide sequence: TGTGCCTGGAGTATGACTAGCCCCACAGATACGCAGTATTTT.

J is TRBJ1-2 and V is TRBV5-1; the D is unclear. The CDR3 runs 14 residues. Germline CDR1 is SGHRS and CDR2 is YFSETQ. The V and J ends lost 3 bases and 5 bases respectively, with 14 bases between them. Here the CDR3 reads CASSYSGSNYGYTF. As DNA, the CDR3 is TGCGCCAGCAGCTACTCCGGGAGCAATTATGGCTACACCTTC.

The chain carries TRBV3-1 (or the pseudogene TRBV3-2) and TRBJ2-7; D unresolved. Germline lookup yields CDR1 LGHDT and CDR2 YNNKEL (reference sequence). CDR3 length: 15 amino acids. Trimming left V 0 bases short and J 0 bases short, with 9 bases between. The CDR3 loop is CASSQERRRSYEQYF. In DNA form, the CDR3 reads TGTGCCAGCAGCCAAGAGCGACGGCGCTCCTACGAGCAGTACTTC.

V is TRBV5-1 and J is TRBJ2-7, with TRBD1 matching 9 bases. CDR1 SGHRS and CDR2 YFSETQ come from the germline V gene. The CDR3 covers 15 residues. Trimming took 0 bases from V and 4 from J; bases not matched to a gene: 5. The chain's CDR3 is CASSLDWTGEYEQYF. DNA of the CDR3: TGCGCCAGCAGCTTGGACTGGACAGGGGAATACGAGCAGTACTTC.

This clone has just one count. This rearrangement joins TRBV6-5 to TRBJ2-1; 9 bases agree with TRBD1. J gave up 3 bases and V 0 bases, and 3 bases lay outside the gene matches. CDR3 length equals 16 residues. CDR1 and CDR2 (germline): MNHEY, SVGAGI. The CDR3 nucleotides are TGTGCCAGCAGTTACTCGGGGGACAGGGTCTACAATGAGCAGTTCTTC. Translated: CASSYSGDRVYNEQFF.

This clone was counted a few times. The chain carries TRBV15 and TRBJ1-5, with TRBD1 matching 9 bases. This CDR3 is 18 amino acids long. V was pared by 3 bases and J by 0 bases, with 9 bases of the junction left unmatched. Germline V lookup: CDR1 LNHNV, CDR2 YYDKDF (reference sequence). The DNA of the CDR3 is TGTGCCACCAGCAGCAGGGACAGGGTCCCTTATAGCAATCAGCCCCAGCATTTT. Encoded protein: CATSSRDRVPYSNQPQHF.

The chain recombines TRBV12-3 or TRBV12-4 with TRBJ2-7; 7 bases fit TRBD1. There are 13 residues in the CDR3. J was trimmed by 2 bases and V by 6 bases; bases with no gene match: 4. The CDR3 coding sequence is TGTGCCAGCAGGCCGGGACAGACCTACGAGCAGTACTTC. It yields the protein CASRPGQTYEQYF.

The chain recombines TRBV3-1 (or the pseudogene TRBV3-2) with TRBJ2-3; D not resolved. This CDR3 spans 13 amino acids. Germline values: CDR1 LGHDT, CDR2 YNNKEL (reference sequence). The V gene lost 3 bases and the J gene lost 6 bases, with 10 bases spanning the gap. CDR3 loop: CASSHNVGDTQYF. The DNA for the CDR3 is TGTGCCAGCAGCCATAATGTGGGCGATACGCAGTATTTT.

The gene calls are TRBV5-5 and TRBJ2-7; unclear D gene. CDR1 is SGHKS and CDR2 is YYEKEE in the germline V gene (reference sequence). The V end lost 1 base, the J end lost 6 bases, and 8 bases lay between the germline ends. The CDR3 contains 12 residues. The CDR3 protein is CASSLQGSEQYF. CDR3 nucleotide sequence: TGTGCCAGCAGCTTGCAAGGAAGCGAGCAGTACTTC.

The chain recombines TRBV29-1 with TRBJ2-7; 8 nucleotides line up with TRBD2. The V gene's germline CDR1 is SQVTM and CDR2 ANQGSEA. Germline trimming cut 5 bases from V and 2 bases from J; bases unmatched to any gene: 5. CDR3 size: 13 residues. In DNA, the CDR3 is TGCAGCGTTCTTAGCGGGATCGCCTACGAGCAGTACTTC. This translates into CSVLSGIAYEQYF.

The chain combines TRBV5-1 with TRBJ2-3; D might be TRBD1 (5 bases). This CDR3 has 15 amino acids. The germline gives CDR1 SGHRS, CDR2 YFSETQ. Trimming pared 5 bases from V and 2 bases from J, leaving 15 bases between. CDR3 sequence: CASSSGAVITDTQYF. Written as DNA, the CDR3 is TGCGCCAGCAGTAGTGGGGCGGTAATCACAGATACGCAGTATTTT.

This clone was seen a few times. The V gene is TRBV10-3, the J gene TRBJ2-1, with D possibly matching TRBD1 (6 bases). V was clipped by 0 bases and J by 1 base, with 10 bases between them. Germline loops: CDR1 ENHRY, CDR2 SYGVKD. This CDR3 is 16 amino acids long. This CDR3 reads CAISESGHLSYNEQFF. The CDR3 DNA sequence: TGTGCCATCAGTGAGTCGGGACACCTATCCTACAATGAGCAGTTCTTC.

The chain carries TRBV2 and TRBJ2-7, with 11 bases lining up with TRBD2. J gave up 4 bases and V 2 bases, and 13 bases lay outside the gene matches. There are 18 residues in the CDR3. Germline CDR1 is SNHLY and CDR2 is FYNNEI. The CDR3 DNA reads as TGTGCCAGCAGTGAATCCGGGACTAGCGGTGCCCCCCAATACGAGCAGTACTTC. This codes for CASSESGTSGAPQYEQYF.

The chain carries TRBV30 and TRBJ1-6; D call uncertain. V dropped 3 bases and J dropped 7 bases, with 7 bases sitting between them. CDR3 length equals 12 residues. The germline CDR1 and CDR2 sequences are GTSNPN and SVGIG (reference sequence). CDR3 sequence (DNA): TGTGCCTGGAGCCGCCAGAATTCACCCCTCCACTTT. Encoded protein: CAWSRQNSPLHF.

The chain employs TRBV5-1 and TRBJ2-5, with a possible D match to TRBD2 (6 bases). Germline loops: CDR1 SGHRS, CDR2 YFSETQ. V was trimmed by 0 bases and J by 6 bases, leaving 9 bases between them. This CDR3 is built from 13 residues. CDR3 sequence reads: CASSLGGVKTQYF. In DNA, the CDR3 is TGCGCCAGCAGCTTGGGCGGGGTTAAGACCCAGTACTTC.

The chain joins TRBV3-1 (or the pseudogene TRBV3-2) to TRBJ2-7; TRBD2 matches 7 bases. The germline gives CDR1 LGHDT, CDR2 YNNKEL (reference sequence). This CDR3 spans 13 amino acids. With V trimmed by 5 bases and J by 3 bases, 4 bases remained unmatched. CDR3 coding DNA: TGTGCCAGCAGCACTGCTAGCGGCTACGAGCAGTACTTC. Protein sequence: CASSTASGYEQYF.

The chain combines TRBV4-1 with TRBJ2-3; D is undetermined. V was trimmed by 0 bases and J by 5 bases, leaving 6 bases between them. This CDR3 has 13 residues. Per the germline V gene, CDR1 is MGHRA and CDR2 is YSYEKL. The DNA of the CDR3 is TGCGCCAGCAGCCAAGATAAGAGAGATACGCAGTATTTT. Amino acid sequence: CASSQDKRDTQYF.

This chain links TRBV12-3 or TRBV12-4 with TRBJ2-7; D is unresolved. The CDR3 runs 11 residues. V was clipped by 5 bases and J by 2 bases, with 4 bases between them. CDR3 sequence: CASSPPYEQYF. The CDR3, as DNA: TGTGCCAGCAGTCCCCCCTACGAGCAGTACTTC.

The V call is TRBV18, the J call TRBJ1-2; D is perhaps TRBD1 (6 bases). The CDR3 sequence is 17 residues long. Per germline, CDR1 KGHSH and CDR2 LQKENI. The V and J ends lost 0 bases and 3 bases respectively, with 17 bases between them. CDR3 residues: CASSPPSMDSRYYGYTF. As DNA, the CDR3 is TGTGCCAGCTCACCACCAAGCATGGACAGTCGATACTATGGCTACACCTTC. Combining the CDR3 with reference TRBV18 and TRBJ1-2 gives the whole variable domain NAGVMQNPRHLVRRRGQEARLRCSPMKGHSHVYWYRQLPEEGLKFMVYLQKENIIDESGMPKERFSAEFPKEGPSILRIQQVVRGDSAAYFCASSPPSMDSRYYGYTFGSGTRLTVV.

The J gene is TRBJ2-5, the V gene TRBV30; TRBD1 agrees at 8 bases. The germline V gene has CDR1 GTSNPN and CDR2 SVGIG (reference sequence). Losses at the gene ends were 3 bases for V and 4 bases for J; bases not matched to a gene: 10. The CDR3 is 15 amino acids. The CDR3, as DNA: TGTGCCTGGAGGGGTACAGGGGGAAATGGAGAGACCCAGTACTTC. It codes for CAWRGTGGNGETQYF.

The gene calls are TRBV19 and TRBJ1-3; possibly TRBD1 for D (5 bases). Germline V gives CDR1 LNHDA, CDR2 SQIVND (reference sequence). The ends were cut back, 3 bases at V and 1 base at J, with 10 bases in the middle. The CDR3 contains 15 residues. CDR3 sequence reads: CASSMQGESGNTIYF. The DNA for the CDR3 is TGTGCCAGTAGTATGCAGGGAGAATCTGGAAACACCATATATTTT.

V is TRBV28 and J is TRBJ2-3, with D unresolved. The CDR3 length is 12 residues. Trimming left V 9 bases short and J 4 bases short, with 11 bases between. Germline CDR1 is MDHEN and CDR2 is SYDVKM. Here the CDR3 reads CASRSWADTQYF. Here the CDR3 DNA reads TGTGCCAGTCGGTCCTGGGCAGATACGCAGTATTTT. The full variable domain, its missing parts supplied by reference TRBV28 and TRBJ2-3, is DVKVTQSSRYLVKRTGEKVFLECVQDMDHENMFWYRQDPGLGLRLIYFSYDVKMKEKGDIPEGYSVSREKKERFSLILESASTNQTSMYLCASRSWADTQYFGPGTRLTVL.